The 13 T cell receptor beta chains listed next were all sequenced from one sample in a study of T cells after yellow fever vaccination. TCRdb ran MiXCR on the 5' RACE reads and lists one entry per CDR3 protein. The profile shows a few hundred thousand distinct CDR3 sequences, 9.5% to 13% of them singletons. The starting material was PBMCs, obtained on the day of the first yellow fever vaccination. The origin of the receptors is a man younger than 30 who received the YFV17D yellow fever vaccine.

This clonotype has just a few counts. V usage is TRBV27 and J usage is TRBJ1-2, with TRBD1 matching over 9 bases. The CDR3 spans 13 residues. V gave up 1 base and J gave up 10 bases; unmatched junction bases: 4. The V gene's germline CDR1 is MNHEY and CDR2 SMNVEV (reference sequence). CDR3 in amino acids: CASSLFWTGAYTF. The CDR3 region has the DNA TGTGCCAGCAGTTTATTCTGGACAGGGGCCTACACCTTC.

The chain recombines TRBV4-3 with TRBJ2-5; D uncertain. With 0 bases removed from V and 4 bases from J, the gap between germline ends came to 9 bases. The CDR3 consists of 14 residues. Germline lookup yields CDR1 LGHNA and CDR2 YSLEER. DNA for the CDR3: TGCGCCAGCAGCCAAGATAACTCGGGAGAGACCCAGTACTTC. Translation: CASSQDNSGETQYF.

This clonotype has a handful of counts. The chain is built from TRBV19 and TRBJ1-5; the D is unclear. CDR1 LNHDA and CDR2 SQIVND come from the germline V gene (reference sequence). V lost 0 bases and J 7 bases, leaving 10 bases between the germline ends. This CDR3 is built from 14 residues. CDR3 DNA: TGTGCCAGTAGTATAGATCTTTCGGGCCAGCCCCAGCATTTT. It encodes CASSIDLSGQPQHF.

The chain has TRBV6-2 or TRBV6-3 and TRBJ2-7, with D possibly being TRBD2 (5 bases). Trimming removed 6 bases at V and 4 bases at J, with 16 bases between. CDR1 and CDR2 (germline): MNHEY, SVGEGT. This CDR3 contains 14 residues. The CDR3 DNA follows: TGTGCCAGCAGCCGGGGAACTTACTCTTACGAGCAGTACTTC. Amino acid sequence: CASSRGTYSYEQYF.

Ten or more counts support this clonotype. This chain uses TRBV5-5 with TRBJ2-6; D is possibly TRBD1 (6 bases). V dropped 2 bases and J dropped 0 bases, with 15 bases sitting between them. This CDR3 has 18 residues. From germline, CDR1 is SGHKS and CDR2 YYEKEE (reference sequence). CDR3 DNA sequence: TGTGCCAGCAGCTTCACGAACAGGGTCACCTCTGGGGCCAACGTCCTGACTTTC. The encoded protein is CASSFTNRVTSGANVLTF.

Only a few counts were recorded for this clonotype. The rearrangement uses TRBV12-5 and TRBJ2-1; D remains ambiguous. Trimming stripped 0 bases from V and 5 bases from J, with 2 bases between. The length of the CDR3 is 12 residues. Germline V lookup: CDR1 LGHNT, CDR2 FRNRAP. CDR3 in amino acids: CASGLVDNEQFF. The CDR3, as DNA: TGTGCTAGTGGTTTGGTTGACAATGAGCAGTTCTTC.

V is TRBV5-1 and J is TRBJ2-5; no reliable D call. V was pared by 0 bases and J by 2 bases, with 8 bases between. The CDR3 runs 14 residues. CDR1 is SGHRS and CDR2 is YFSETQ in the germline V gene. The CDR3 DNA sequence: TGCGCCAGCAGCTTGGTTCAGCCACAAGAGACCCAGTACTTC. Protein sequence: CASSLVQPQETQYF.

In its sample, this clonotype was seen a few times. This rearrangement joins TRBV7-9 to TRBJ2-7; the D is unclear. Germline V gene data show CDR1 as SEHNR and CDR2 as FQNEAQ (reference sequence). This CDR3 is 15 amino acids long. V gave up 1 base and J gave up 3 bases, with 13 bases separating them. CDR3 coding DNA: TGTGCCAGCAGCTTAGGGGTGGGGTCGGGCTACGAGCAGTACGTC. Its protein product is CASSLGVGSGYEQYV.

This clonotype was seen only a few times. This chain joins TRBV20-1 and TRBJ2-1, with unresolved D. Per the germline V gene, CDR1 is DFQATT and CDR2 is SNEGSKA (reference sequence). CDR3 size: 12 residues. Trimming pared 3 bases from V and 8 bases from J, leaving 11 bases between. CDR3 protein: CSASPLWDEQFF. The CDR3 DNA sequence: TGCAGTGCTAGCCCGTTATGGGATGAGCAGTTCTTC.

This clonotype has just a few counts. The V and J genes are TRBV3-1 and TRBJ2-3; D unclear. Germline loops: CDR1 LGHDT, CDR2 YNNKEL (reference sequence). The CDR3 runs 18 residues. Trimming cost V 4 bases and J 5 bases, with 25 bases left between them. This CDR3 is CASSPPPAKRQSGDTQYF. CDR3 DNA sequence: TGTGCCAGCAGCCCACCGCCGGCTAAGCGACAATCCGGAGATACGCAGTATTTT.

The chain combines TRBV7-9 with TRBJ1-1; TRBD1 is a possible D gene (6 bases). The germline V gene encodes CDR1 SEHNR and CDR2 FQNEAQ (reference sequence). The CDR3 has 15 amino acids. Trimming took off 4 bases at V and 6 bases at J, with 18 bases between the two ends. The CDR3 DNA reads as TGTGCCAGCAGCTCCCAGGGGAGTGTAGTAGCTGAAGCTTTCTTT. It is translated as CASSSQGSVVAEAFF. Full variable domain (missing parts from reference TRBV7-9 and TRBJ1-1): DTGVSQNPRHKITKRGQNVTFRCDPISEHNRLYWYRQTLGQGPEFLTYFQNEAQLEKSRLLSDRFSAERPKGSFSTLEIQRTEQGDSAMYLCASSSQGSVVAEAFFGQGTRLTVV.

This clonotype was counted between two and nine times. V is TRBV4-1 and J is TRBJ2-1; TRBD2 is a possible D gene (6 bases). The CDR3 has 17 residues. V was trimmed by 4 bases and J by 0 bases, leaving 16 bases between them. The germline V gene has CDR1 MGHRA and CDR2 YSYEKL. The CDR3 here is CASSPLVGDFSYNEQFF. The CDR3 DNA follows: TGCGCCAGCAGCCCCCTGGTAGGGGACTTCTCCTACAATGAGCAGTTCTTC.

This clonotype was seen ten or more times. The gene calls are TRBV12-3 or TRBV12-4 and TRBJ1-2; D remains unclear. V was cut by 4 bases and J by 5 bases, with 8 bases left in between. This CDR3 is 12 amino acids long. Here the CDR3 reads CASSSDTYGYTF. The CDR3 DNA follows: TGTGCCAGCAGTTCTGACACATATGGCTACACCTTC.